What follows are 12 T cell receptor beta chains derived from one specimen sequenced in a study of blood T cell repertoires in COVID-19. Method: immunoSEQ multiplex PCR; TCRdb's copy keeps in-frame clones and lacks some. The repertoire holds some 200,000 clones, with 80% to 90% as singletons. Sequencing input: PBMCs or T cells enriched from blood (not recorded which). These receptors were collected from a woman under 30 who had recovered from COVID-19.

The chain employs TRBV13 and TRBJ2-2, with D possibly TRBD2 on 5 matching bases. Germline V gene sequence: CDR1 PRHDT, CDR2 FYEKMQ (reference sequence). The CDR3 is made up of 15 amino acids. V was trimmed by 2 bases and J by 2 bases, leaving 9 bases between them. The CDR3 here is CASSLLPGNTGELFF. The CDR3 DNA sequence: TGTGCCAGCAGCTTACTGCCGGGAAACACCGGGGAGCTGTTTTTT. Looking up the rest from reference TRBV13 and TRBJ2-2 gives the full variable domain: AAGVIQSPRHLIKEKRETATLKCYPIPRHDTVYWYQQGPGQDPQFLISFYEKMQSDKGSIPDRFSAQQFSDYHSELNMSSLELGDSALYFCASSLLPGNTGELFFGEGSRLTVL.

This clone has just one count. This CDR3 reads CSTLGTDTQYF. The CDR3 DNA reads TGCAGTACTCTCGGCACAGATACGCAGTATTTT. The J gene is TRBJ2-3, the V gene TRBV20-1; D uncertain. Trimming took 8 bases from V and 1 from J, leaving 7 bases between them. The V gene's germline CDR1 is DFQATT and CDR2 SNEGSKA (reference sequence). The CDR3 has 11 residues.

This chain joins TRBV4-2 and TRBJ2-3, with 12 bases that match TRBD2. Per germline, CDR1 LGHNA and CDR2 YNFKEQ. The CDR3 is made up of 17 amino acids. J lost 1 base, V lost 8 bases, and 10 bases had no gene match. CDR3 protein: CASGAASGGAGTDTQYF. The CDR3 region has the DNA TGTGCCAGCGGTGCGGCTAGCGGGGGGGCTGGCACAGATACGCAGTATTTT.

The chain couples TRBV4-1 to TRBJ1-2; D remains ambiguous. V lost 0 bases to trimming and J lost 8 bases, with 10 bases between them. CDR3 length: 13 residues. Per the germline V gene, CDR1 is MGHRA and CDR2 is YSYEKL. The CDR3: CASSQDLGDGYTF. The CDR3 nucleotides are TGCGCCAGCAGCCAAGATTTAGGAGACGGCTACACCTTC.

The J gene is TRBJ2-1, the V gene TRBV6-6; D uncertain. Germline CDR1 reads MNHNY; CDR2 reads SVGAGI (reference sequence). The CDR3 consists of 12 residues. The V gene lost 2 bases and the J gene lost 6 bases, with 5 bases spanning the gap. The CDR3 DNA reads TGTGCCAGCAGTTACAGCGTCAATGAGCAGTTCTTC. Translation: CASSYSVNEQFF.

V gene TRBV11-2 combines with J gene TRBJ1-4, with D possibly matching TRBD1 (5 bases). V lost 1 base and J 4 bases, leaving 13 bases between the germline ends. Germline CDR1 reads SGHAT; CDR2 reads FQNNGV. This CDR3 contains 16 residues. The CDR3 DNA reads TGTGCCAGCAGCTTAGCCTCCGGGGGTCATAATGAAAAACTGTTTTTT. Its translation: CASSLASGGHNEKLFF.

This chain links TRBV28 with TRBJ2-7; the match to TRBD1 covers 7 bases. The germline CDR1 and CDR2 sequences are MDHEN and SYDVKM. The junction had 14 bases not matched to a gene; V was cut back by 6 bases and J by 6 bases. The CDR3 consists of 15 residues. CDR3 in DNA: TGTGCCAGCAGCCCGTTGGGAGACAGGGAGTGCGAGCAGTACTTC. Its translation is CASSPLGDRECEQYF.

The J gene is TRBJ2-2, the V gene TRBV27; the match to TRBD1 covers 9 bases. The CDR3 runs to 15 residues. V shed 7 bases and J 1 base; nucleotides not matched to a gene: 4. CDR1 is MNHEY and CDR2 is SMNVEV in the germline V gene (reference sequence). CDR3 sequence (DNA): TGTGCCAGCAAACGACAGGGGGAGAACACCGGGGAGCTGTTTTTT. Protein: CASKRQGENTGELFF.

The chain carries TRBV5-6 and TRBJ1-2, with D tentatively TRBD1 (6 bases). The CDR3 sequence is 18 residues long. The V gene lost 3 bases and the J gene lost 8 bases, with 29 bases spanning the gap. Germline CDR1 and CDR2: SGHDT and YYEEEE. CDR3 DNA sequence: TGTGCCAGCAGCTCGTTTGCCTCAAGCAGGGGAAAGTCGGAGGGCTACACCTTC. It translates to CASSSFASSRGKSEGYTF.

DNA of the CDR3: TGTGCCAGCAGGGAGAGGAGCTCCTACGAGCAGTACTTC. Translation: CASRERSSYEQYF. The V call is TRBV25-1, the J call TRBJ2-7, with unresolved D. Germline CDR1 reads MGHDK; CDR2 reads SYGVNS. The CDR3 has 13 amino acids. Trimming shortened V by 6 bases and J by 0 bases, and 9 bases separated the two germline ends.

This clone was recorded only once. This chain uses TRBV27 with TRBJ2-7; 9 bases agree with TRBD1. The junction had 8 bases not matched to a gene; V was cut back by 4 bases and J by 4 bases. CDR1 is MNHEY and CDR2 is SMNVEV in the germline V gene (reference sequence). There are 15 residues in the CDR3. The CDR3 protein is CASSWGTGSIYEQYF. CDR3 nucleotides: TGTGCCAGCAGTTGGGGGACAGGGTCTATTTACGAGCAGTACTTC.

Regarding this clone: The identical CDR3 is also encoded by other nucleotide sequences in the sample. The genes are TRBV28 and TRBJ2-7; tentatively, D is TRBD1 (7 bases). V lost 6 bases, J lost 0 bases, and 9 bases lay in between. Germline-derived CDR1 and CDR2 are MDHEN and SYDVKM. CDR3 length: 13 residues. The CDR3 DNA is TGTGCCAGCAGGCGGGACAGCTCCTACGAGCAGTACTTC. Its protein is CASRRDSSYEQYF.